This T cell receptor (beta chain) emerged from a study of blood T cells in healthy people across ages. With 4 bases clipped from V and 2 bases from J, the junction kept 8 bases outside the gene matches. The CDR3 sequence is 16 residues long. Germline V gives CDR1 LNHNV, CDR2 YYDKDF (reference sequence). The second PCR ran 7 to 11 cycles with a sample-barcoded 5' primer and J-beta primers. Template switching added a 12-random-nucleotide identifier to every cDNA molecule. TCRdb ran MiXCR on the 5' RACE reads and lists one entry per CDR3 protein. The sample holds roughly 800,000 distinct CDR3 sequences, over 45% seen once. Per sample, extraction of total RNA gave at least 5 micrograms in every case.

The sample taken for sequencing was blood. The receptor was isolated from a man younger than 40 in good health. The genes are TRBV15 and TRBJ2-7; 10 nucleotides match TRBD1. The CDR3 DNA reads TGTGCCACCAGCAAATTGTGGGACAGGGGTGCCTACGAGCAGTACTTC. This sequence encodes CATSKLWDRGAYEQYF. Filled out from reference TRBV15 and TRBJ2-7, the complete variable domain reads DAMVIQNPRYQVTQFGKPVTLSCSQTLNHNVMYWYQQKSSQAPKLLFHYYDKDFNNEADTPDNFQSRRPNTSFCFLDIRSPGLGDTAMYLCATSKLWDRGAYEQYFGPGTRLTVT.